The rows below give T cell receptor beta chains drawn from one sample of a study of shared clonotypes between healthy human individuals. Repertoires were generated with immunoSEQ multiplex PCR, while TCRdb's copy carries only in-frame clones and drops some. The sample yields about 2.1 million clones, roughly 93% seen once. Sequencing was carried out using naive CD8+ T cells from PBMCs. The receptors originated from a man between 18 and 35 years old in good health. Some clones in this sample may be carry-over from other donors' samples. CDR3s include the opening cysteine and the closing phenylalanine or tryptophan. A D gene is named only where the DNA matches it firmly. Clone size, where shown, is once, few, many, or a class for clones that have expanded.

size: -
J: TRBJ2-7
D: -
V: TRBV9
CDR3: CASSENLDGSPDYEQYF
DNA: TGTGCCAGCAGCGAGAACCTGGACGGAAGTCCTGATTACGAGCAGTACTTC

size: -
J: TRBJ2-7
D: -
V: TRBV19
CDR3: CASSIWGRGDEQYF
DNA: TGTGCCAGTAGTATATGGGGGCGCGGGGACGAGCAGTACTTC

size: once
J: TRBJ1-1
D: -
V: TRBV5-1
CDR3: CASSLDTGMNTEAFF
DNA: TGTGCCAGCAGCTTGGATACCGGCATGAACACTGAAGCTTTCTTT

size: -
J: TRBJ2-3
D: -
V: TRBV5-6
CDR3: CASDLLTLLGSTDTQYF
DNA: TGTGCCAGCGACCTCCTGACCCTTTTGGGGTCCACAGATACGCAGTATTTT

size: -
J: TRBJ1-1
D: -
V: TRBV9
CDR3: CASSVGQQGQPMNTEAFF
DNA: TGTGCCAGCAGCGTAGGTCAACAAGGACAGCCCATGAACACTGAAGCTTTCTTT

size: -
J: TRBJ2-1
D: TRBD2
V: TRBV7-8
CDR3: CASSFGLGDNEQFF
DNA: TGTGCCAGCAGCTTTGGACTAGGGGACAATGAGCAGTTCTTC

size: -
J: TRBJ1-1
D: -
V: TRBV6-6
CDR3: CASRDPGQPRLSAFF
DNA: TGTGCCAGCAGGGATCCCGGGCAGCCTCGTCTGAGTGCTTTCTTT

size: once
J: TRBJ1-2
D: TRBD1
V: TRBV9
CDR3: CASSVASDRGRSGYTF
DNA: TGTGCCAGCAGCGTAGCCTCAGACAGGGGGCGAAGCGGCTACACCTTC

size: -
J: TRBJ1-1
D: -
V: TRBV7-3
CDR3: CASSLRQDTEAFF
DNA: TGTGCCAGCAGCTTGAGACAGGACACTGAAGCTTTCTTT

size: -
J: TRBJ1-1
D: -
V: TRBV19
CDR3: CASSIQGSPRVTEAFF
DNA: TGTGCCAGTAGTATACAGGGGTCTCCTCGTGTTACTGAAGCTTTCTTT

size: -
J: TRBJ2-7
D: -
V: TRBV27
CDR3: CASSITGTYPYEQYF
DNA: TGTGCCAGCAGTATCACCGGGACATATCCCTACGAGCAGTACTTC

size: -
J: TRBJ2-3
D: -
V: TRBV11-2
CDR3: CASSDGQLSADTQYF
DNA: TGTGCCAGCAGCGACGGACAGCTGAGTGCAGATACGCAGTATTTT

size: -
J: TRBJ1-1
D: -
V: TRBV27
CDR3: CASGPYVTEAFF
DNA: TGTGCCAGCGGGCCTTACGTCACTGAAGCTTTCTTT

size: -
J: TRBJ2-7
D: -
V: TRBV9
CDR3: CASSVGPVPYYEQYF
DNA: TGTGCCAGCAGCGTAGGACCAGTCCCTTACTACGAGCAGTACTTC

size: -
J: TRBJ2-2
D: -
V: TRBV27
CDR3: CAIRQETNTGELFF
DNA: TGTGCCATACGCCAGGAGACGAACACCGGGGAGCTGTTTTTT

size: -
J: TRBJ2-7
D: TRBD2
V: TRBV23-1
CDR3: CASMKGGIGLAGGSYEQYF
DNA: TGCGCCAGCATGAAAGGGGGAATTGGACTAGCGGGAGGGTCCTACGAGCAGTACTTC

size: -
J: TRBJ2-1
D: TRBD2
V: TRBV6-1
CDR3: CASRETSGYNEQFF
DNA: TGTGCCAGCAGAGAGACTAGCGGTTACAATGAGCAGTTCTTC

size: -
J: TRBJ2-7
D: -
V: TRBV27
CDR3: CASSIRQDPYEQYF
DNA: TGTGCCAGCAGTATTCGACAGGACCCCTACGAGCAGTACTTC

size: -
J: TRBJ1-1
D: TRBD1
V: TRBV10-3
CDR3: CATKQGTGSNTEAFF
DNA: TGTGCCACCAAACAGGGGACAGGGTCGAACACTGAAGCTTTCTTT